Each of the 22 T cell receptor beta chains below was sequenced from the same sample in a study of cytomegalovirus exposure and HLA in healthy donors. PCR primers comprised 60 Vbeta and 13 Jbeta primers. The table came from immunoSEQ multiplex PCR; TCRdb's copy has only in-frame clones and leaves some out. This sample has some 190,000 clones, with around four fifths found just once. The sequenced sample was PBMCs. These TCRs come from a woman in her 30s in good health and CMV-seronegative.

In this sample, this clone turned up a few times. For the CDR3, the DNA is TGTGCCAGCTCACCTCCGCGACAGGGGGCCTGGTTCGGCACTGAAGCTTTCTTT. As protein: CASSPPRQGAWFGTEAFF. The chain combines TRBV18 with TRBJ1-1; 10 bases match TRBD1. Germline V lookup: CDR1 KGHSH, CDR2 LQKENI. Trimming at V came to 3 bases and at J to 4 bases, leaving 14 bases not matched to a gene. The CDR3 is 18 amino acids.

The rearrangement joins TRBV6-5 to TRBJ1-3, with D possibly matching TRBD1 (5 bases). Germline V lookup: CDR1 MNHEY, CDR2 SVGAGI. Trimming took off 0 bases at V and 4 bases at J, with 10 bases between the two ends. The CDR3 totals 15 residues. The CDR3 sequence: CASSYSSDIGNTIYF. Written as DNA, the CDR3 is TGTGCCAGCAGTTACTCCTCGGACATCGGAAACACCATATATTTT.

The CDR3 reads CASGLSSYEQYF. CDR3 nucleotides: TGTGCCAGTGGGCTAAGCTCCTACGAGCAGTACTTC. The chain recombines TRBV4-2 with TRBJ2-7; D is ambiguous. V lost 9 bases to trimming and J lost 0 bases, with 9 bases between them. Germline loops: CDR1 LGHNA, CDR2 YNFKEQ. The CDR3 sequence is 12 residues long.

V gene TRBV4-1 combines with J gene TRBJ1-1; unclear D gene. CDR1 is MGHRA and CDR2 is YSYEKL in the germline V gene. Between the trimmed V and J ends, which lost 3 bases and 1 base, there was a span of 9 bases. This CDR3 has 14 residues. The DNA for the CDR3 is TGCGCCAGCAGCCAGGTCCAGTCGAACACTGAAGCTTTCTTT. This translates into CASSQVQSNTEAFF.

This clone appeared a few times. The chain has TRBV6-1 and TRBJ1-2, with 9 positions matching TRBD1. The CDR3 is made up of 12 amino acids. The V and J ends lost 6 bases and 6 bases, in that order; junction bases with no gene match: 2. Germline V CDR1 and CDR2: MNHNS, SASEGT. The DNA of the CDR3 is TGTGCCAGCAGCCGGACAGGGGATGGCTACACCTTC. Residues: CASSRTGDGYTF.

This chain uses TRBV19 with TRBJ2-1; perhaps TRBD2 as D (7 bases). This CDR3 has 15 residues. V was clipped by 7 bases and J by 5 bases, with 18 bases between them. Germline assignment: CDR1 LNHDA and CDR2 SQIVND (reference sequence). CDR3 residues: CASTPQRGAHNEQFF. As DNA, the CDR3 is TGTGCCAGTACCCCACAACGGGGGGCCCACAATGAGCAGTTCTTC.

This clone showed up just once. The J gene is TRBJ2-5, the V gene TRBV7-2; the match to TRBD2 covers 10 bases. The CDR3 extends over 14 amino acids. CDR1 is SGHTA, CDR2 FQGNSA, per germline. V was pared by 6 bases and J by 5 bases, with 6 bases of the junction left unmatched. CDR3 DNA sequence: TGTGCCAGCAGAAAAGCGGGGGGGCCGGAGACCCAGTACTTC. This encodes CASRKAGGPETQYF.

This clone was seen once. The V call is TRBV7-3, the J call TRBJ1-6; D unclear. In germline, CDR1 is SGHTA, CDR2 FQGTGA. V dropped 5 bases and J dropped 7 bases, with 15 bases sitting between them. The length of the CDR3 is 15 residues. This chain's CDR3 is CASSPRAGVNSPLHF. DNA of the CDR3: TGTGCCAGCAGCCCCCGAGCAGGCGTGAATTCACCCCTCCACTTT. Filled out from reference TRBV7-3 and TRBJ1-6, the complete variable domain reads GAGVSQTPSNKVTEKGKYVELRCDPISGHTALYWYRQSLGQGPEFLIYFQGTGAADDSGLPNDRFFAVRPEGSVSTLKIQRTERGDSAVYLCASSPRAGVNSPLHFGNGTRLTVT.

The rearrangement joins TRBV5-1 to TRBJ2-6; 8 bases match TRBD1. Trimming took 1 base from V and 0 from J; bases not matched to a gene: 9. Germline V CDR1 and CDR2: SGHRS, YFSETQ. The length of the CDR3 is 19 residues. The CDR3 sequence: CASSLWTGRKVSGANVLTF. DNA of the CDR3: TGCGCCAGCAGCTTGTGGACAGGGAGAAAAGTCTCTGGGGCCAACGTCCTGACTTTC.

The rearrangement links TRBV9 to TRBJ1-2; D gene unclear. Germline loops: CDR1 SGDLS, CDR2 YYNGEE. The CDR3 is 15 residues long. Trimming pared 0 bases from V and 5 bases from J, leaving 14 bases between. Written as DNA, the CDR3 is TGTGCCAGCAGCGTAGAGGAGGGAATGGGGTATGGCTACACCTTC. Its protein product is CASSVEEGMGYGYTF.

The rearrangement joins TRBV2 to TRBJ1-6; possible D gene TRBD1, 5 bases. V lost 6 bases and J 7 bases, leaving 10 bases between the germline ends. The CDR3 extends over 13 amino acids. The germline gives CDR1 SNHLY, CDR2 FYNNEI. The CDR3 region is CASRGLQNSPLHF. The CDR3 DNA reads TGTGCCAGCAGGGGGCTACAGAATTCACCCCTCCACTTT.

The CDR3 protein is CASSQDGSGGSTDTQYF. The DNA of the CDR3 is TGCGCCAGCAGCCAAGATGGGTCGGGGGGGTCCACAGATACGCAGTATTTT. The rearrangement links TRBV4-1 to TRBJ2-3; 8 bases match TRBD2. This CDR3 contains 17 residues. CDR1 MGHRA and CDR2 YSYEKL come from the germline V gene. V shed 0 bases and J 2 bases; nucleotides not matched to a gene: 7.

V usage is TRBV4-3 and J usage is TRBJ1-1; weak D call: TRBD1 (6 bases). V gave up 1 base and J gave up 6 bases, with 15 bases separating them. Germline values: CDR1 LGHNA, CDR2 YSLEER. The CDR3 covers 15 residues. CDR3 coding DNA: TGCGCCAGCAGCCAAGTGGGGGCCGCGTTACCTGAAGCTTTCTTT. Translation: CASSQVGAALPEAFF.

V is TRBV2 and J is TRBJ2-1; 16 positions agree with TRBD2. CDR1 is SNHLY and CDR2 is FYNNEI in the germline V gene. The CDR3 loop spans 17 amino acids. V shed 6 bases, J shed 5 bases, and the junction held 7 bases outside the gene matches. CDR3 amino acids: CASRSGLAGGNNNEQFF. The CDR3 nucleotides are TGTGCCAGCAGATCGGGACTAGCGGGGGGGAACAACAATGAGCAGTTCTTC.

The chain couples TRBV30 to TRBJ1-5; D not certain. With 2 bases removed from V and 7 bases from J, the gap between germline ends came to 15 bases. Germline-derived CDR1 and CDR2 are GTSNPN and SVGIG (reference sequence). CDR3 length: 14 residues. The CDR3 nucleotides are TGTGCCTGGAGTCACCTGGAACCCGGGCAGCCCCAGCATTTT. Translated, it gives CAWSHLEPGQPQHF. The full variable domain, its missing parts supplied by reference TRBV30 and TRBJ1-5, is SQTIHQWPATLVQPVGSPLSLECTVEGTSNPNLYWYRQAAGRGLQLLFYSVGIGQISSEVPQNLSASRPQDRQFILSSKKLLLSDSGFYLCAWSHLEPGQPQHFGDGTRLSIL.

CDR3 sequence (DNA): TGCGCCAGCAGCCAAGTAACGGGGGGCCGGGAGACCCAGTACTTC. Translating it yields CASSQVTGGRETQYF. This chain uses TRBV4-3 with TRBJ2-5, with TRBD2 as a possible D gene (7 bases). The CDR3 contains 15 residues. Germline CDR1 is LGHNA and CDR2 is YSLEER. V gave up 1 base and J gave up 5 bases, with 14 bases separating them.

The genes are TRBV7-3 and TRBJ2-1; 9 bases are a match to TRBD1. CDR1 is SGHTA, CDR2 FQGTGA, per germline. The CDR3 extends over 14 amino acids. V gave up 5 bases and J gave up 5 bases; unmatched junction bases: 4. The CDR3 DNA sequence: TGTGCCAGCAGCCCGGGACAGGGCCACAATGAGCAGTTCTTC. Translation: CASSPGQGHNEQFF. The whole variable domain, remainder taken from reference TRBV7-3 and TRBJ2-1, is GAGVSQTPSNKVTEKGKYVELRCDPISGHTALYWYRQSLGQGPEFLIYFQGTGAADDSGLPNDRFFAVRPEGSVSTLKIQRTERGDSAVYLCASSPGQGHNEQFFGPGTRLTVL.

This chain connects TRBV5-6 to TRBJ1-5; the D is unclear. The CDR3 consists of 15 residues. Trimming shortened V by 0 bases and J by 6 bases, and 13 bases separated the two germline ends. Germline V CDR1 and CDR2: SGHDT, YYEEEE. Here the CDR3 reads CASSLAGFGVQPQHF. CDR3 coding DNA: TGTGCCAGCAGCTTGGCGGGGTTCGGCGTTCAGCCCCAGCATTTT.

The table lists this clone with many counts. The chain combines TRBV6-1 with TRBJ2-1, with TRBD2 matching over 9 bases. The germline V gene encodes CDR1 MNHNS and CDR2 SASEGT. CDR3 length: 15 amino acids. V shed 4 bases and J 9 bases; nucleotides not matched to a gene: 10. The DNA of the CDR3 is TGTGCCAGCAGTGGGCTTGGCGGGGGGGCAAGTGAGCAGTTCTTC. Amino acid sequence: CASSGLGGGASEQFF.

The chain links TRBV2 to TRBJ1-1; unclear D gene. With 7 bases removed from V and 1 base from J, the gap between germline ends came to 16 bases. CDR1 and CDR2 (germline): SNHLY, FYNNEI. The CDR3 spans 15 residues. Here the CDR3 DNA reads TGTGCCAGCACCGAACGGGAGACGGGGAACACTGAAGCTTTCTTT. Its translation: CASTERETGNTEAFF.

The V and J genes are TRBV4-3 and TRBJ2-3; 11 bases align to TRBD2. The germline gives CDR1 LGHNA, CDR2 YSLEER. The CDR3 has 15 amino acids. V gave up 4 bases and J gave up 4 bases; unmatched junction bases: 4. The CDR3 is CASSRGLAGADTQYF. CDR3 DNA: TGCGCCAGCAGCCGAGGACTAGCGGGTGCAGATACGCAGTATTTT.

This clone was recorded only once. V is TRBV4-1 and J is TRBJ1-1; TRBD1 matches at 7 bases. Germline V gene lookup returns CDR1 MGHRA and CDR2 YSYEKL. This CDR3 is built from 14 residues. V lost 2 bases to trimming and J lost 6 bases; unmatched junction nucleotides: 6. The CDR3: CASSQLTGRAEAFF. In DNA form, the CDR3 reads TGCGCCAGCAGCCAATTGACAGGGAGAGCTGAAGCTTTCTTT.